What follows describes a single TCR beta chain. Germline values: CDR1 SGHRS, CDR2 YFSETQ. Trimming left V 4 bases short and J 8 bases short, with 16 bases between. This CDR3 has 15 amino acids. The data were taken from a study of CD8 T cells in Susac syndrome. Roughly 0.5 to 1 ug RNA was reverse transcribed with random hexamers. TCRdb redid the calling of the immunoSEQ multiplex PCR reads with MiXCR, one entry per CDR3 protein. Of 150,000 to 200,000 distinct CDR3 sequences in the sample, around 93% are singletons; the top ten hold over 0.11%. The chain couples TRBV5-1 to TRBJ1-6; D remains ambiguous. This TCR came from a human donor in good health. The sequencing input was CD4+ T cells from PBMCs. CDR3: CASSPADLGDSPLHF. The CDR3 DNA reads TGCGCCAGCAGCCCGGCAGACCTCGGAGATTCACCCCTCCACTTT.